This passage covers 8 T cell receptor beta chains from one sample sequenced in a study of regulatory T cells in long-lasting Graves disease. The time point is: persistent/refractory GD, antithyroid drugs over 5 years with positive TRAb. The TCR library was made from RNA extracted from PBMCs. CDR3-region Arm-PCR and iRepertoire HTBI primers produced the TCR beta libraries. In TCRdb, the multiplex PCR reads were re-called with MiXCR into one record per CDR3 protein. The table has approximately 360,000 distinct CDR3 sequences, less than 30% seen once; the top ten hold about 29%. This sample comprised peripheral blood mononuclear cells (PBMCs), obtained when the disease was refractory, from a patient treated with antithyroid drugs. The receptors shown here come from a woman in her 40s with Graves disease.

Comments on this clonotype: This clone may be a read error of a much larger clone one base away. The chain carries TRBV7-2 and TRBJ2-2, with 12 bases aligning to TRBD2. Germline CDR1 reads SGHTA; CDR2 reads FQGNSA. Germline trimming cut 6 bases from V and 3 bases from J; bases unmatched to any gene: 5. This CDR3 has 16 amino acids. CDR3 region: CASSLTSGRHTGELFF. The DNA of the CDR3 is TGTGCCAGCAGTCTGACTAGCGGGAGACACACCGGGGAGCTGTTTTTT.

This clonotype occurred many times. The chain joins TRBV28 to TRBJ2-2; tentatively, D is TRBD2 (6 bases). Per germline, CDR1 MDHEN and CDR2 SYDVKM. The CDR3 extends over 14 amino acids. Trimming took off 5 bases at V and 1 base at J, with 8 bases between the two ends. The CDR3 DNA sequence: TGTGCCAGCAGTACGCGGGGGAACACCGGGGAGCTGTTTTTT. This codes for CASSTRGNTGELFF.

On this clonotype itself: This may stem from a read error, because a much larger clone lies one nucleotide away. The genes are TRBV7-9 and TRBJ2-5, with 11 bases that match TRBD2. CDR1 is SEHNR, CDR2 FQNEAQ, per germline (reference sequence). CDR3 size: 14 residues. V shed 4 bases and J 13 bases; nucleotides not matched to a gene: 11. CDR3 DNA: TGTGCCAGCAGCTGGGGGACTAGCGGATTTGGCCGGTACTTC. It specifies CASSWGTSGFGRYF.

The chain employs TRBV7-9 and TRBJ2-3, with D unclear. The CDR3 has 13 amino acids. Germline CDR1 reads SEHNR; CDR2 reads FQNEAQ (reference sequence). The chain's CDR3 is CATPETHGDTQYF. The DNA of the CDR3 is TGTGCAACCCCGGAAACACACGGAGATACGCAGTATTTT.

This clonotype was observed once. The DNA for the CDR3 is TGTGCCAGTAGTAGGGATCCCTGGGGCAATCAGCCCCAGCATTTT. Residues: CASSRDPWGNQPQHF. The rearrangement uses TRBV19 and TRBJ1-5, with D uncertain. CDR1 and CDR2 from the germline V gene are LNHDA and SQIVND (reference sequence). The CDR3 is made up of 15 amino acids. V lost 4 bases, J lost 2 bases, and 12 bases lay in between.

The sample holds many counts of this clonotype. The chain joins TRBV28 to TRBJ1-5, with D maybe TRBD1 (5 bases). V lost 6 bases to trimming and J lost 7 bases, with 22 bases between them. CDR1 and CDR2 from the germline V gene are MDHEN and SYDVKM. The CDR3 contains 16 residues. As DNA, the CDR3 is TGTGCCAGCAGGCACTGGGGGGGACGGCGGCCGCAGCCCCAGCATTTT. It encodes CASRHWGGRRPQPQHF. Full variable domain (remainder filled in from reference TRBV28 and TRBJ1-5): DVKVTQSSRYLVKRTGEKVFLECVQDMDHENMFWYRQDPGLGLRLIYFSYDVKMKEKGDIPEGYSVSREKKERFSLILESASTNQTSMYLCASRHWGGRRPQPQHFGDGTRLSIL.

This clonotype appeared a few times. A clone one base away is much larger, so this may be a read error. The chain is built from TRBV2 and TRBJ1-5; weak D call: TRBD1 (5 bases). V was trimmed by 5 bases and J by 2 bases, leaving 13 bases between them. Germline values: CDR1 SNHLY, CDR2 FYNNEI. The CDR3 totals 15 residues. The CDR3 loop is CASSSKGLGNQPQHF. The CDR3 region has the DNA TGTGCCAGCAGTAGTAAGGGGTTGGGCAATCAGCCCCAGCATTTT.

CDR3 sequence: CASSSTLSNAAGELFF. The DNA of the CDR3 is TGTGCCAGCAGCTCGACCCTTAGTAATGCCGCCGGGGAGCTGTTTTTT. This chain uses TRBV7-9 with TRBJ2-2, with no clear D. The germline CDR1 and CDR2 sequences are SEHNR and FQNEAQ (reference sequence). Between the trimmed V and J ends, which lost 4 bases and 6 bases, there was a span of 18 bases. The CDR3 has 16 amino acids.